This T cell receptor beta chain was sequenced during a study of vaccination effects on CD4 cells after COVID-19. Only in-frame clones appear in the TCRdb table, and some are missing; sequencing was by immunoSEQ multiplex PCR. The sample yields 70,000 or so clones, 60% to 75% seen once. About this clone: Antigen specificity is unknown.

Antigen-specific CD4+ T cells expanded by the ViraFEST assay with viral peptide pools were then sequenced. Scientists isolated CD4+ T cells after a roughly ten-day culture period ended. The person acquired a PCR-confirmed SARS-CoV-2 infection between March and December 2020. The origin of this receptor is a human donor who had a prior SARS-CoV-2 infection. This sample comprised CD4+ T cells from PBMCs cultured with HIV peptides, obtained before COVID-19 vaccination. Specified subset: HIV-1 Nef peptide pool negative control/reference culture.

The CDR3 DNA sequence: TGTGCCAGCAGCTTGGCGGGGACTAGCGGGACGGGCGAGCAGTACTTC. It yields the protein CASSLAGTSGTGEQYF. The chain employs TRBV5-4 and TRBJ2-7; 13 bases align to TRBD2. Looked up from germline, CDR1 is SGHNT and CDR2 is YYREEE (reference sequence). Trimming took 0 bases from V and 6 from J; bases not matched to a gene: 6. The CDR3 is made up of 16 amino acids.